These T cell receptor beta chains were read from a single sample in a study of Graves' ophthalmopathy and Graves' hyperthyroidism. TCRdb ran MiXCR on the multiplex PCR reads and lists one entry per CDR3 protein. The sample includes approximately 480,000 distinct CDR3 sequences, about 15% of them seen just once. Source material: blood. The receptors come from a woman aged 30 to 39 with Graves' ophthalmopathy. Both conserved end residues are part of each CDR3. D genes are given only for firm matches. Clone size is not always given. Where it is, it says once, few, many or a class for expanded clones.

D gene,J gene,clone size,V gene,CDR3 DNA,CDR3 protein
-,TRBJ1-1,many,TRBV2,TGTGCCAGCTGGAATACTGAAGCTTTCTTT,CASWNTEAFF
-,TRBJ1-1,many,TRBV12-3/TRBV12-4,TGTGCCAGCAGAGCCCGGGCCCTTGAAGCTTTCTTT,CASRARALEAFF
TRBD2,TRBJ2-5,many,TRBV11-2,TGTGCCAGCAGCCGACTTACTAGCGGGAGGGCCACAGAGACCCAGTACTTC,CASSRLTSGRATETQYF
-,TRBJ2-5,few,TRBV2,TGTGCCAGCAGCGGCCCAGGCGGAGAGACCCAGTACTTC,CASSGPGGETQYF
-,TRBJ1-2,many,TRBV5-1,TGCGCCAGCAGCACACCCCTCGGGACACCCTATGGCTACACCTTC,CASSTPLGTPYGYTF
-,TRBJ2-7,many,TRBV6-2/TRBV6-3,TGTGCCAGCAGTATACTAAACGACCTATACGAGCAGTACTTC,CASSILNDLYEQYF
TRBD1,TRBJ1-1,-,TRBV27,TGTGCCAGCGGGACAGGGAAAGCTTTCTTT,CASGTGKAFF
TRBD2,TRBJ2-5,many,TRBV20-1,TGCAGTGCTAGAGATGGACTAGCGCCTCAAGAGACCCAGTACTTC,CSARDGLAPQETQYF
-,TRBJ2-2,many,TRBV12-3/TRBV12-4,TGTGCCAGCCTCCGGGGTTCATATCCCACCGGGGAGCTGTTTTTT,CASLRGSYPTGELFF
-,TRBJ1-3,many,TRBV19,TGTGCCAGTAGTACCGGGACGGCCTCTGGAAACACCATATATTTT,CASSTGTASGNTIYF
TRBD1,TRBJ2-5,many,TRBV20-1,TGCAGTGCCGTACAGGGGACGGAGACCCAGTACTTC,CSAVQGTETQYF
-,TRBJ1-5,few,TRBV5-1,TGCGCCAGCGTCACAGACACAACTAACAATCAGCCCCAGCATTTT,CASVTDTTNNQPQHF
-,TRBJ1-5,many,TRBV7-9,TGTGCCAGCAGCTTTTTAGGGAGGAATCAGCCCCAGCATTTT,CASSFLGRNQPQHF
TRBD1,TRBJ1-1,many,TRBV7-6,TGTGCCAGCAGCTCGGGGACAGCCACTGAAGCTTTCTTT,CASSSGTATEAFF
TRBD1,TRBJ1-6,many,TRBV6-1,TGTGCCAGCAGATTCCGGGACAGAAATAATTCACCCCTCCACTTT,CASRFRDRNNSPLHF
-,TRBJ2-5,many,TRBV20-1,TGCAGTGCCCTGATATCCCAAGAGACCCAGTACTTC,CSALISQETQYF
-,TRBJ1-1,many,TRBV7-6,TGTGCCAGCAGCTTAGAGGGCACTGACGCTTTCTTT,CASSLEGTDAFF
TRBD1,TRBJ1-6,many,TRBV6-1,TGTGCCAGCAGTGGTCGGACAGGCCTTAATTCACCCCTCCACTTT,CASSGRTGLNSPLHF
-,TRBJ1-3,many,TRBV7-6,TGTGCCAGCAGCTTAGTCCCGGGAGGAAACACCATATATTTT,CASSLVPGGNTIYF
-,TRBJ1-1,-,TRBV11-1,TGTGCCAGCAGCTCTCCAGGGAGCGGCAGAACCACTGAAGCTTTCTTT,CASSSPGSGRTTEAFF
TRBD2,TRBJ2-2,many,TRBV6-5,TGTGCCAGCAGTTTCAAAGCGGGGGACCCCGGGGAGCTGTTTTTT,CASSFKAGDPGELFF
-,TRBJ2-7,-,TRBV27,TGTGCCAGCAGTTCTCTACCCCCCTACGAGCAGTACTTC,CASSSLPPYEQYF
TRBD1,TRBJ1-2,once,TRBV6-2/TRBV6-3,TGTGCCAGCAGCGGACAGGGGACTAACTATGGCTACACCTTC,CASSGQGTNYGYTF
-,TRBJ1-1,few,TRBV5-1,TGCGCCAGCAGCTTGAAAGGGGGTTTGGTGAACACTGAAGCTTTCTTT,CASSLKGGLVNTEAFF
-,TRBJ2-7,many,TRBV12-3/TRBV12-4,TGTGCCAGCAGTTTAAGTACGGGACAAACATCCTACGAGCAGTACTTC,CASSLSTGQTSYEQYF
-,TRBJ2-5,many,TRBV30,TGTGCCTGGAGTTTTGGGACACCACTCCAAGAGACCCAGTACTTC,CAWSFGTPLQETQYF
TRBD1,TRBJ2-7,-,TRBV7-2,TGTGCCAGCAGCTTAGCAGGGACAGCCACCTACGAGCAGTACTTC,CASSLAGTATYEQYF
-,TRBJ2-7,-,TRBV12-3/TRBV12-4,TGTGCCAGCAGTCTCCGATCCGAGAGTACCTACGAGCAGTACTTC,CASSLRSESTYEQYF
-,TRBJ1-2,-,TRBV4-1,TGCGCCAGCAGCGGTCGAGGGGGGCTCTATGGCTACACCTTC,CASSGRGGLYGYTF
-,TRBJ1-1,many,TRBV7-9,TGTGCCAGCACCTTGGATTATGGGACTGAAGCTTTCTTT,CASTLDYGTEAFF
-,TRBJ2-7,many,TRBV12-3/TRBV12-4,TGTGCCAGCAGTATCGACAGTTCAGGTGGTGGGGTGCAGTACTTC,CASSIDSSGGGVQYF
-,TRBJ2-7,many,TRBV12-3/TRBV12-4,TGTGCCAGCAGTTTTAGGGGGGCCCCCGTCGAGCAGTACTTC,CASSFRGAPVEQYF
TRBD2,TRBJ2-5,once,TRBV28,TGTGCCAGCAGTTACCCGCTAGCGGGGGGGCCCTCGGAGACCCAGTACTTC,CASSYPLAGGPSETQYF
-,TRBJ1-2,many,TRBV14,TGTGCCAGCAGCCAAGATCGCTCCAATCGCGGCTACACCTTC,CASSQDRSNRGYTF
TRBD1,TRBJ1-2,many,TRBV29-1,TGCAGCGTAGGTACAGGGGCTTATGGCTACACCTTC,CSVGTGAYGYTF
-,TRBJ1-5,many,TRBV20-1,TGCAGTGCTTCCTCCGGTAGGCTAAGCAATCAGCCCCAGCATTTT,CSASSGRLSNQPQHF
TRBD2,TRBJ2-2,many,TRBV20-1,TGCAGTGCTGTTACTAGCGGGGGGTCCGGGGAGCTGTTTTTT,CSAVTSGGSGELFF
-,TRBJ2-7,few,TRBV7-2,TGTGCCAGCAGCCCCAGGGTCTCCCACGAGCAGTACTTC,CASSPRVSHEQYF
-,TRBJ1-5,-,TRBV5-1,TGCGCCAGCAGCTTGGAGCAGAACCATCAGCCCCAGCATTTT,CASSLEQNHQPQHF
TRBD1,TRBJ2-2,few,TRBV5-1,TGCGCCAGCAGCCTCCACCCTCCGACAGGGCCGCCCGGTAACACCGGGGAGCTGTTTTTT,CASSLHPPTGPPGNTGELFF
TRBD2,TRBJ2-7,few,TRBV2,TGTGCCAGCAGTTCTACTAGCGGGGGGGCCTACGAGCAGTACTTC,CASSSTSGGAYEQYF
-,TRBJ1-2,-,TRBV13,TGTGCCAGCAGGATCTGGACTGATAACCAAGGAGGCTACACCTTC,CASRIWTDNQGGYTF
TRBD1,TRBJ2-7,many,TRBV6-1,TGTGCCAGCAGTGAATGGACAGGCCTTACCTCCTACGAGCAGTACTTC,CASSEWTGLTSYEQYF
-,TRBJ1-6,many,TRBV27,TGTGCCAGCAGCCCGGGGACCGGGGGTCTGTCCCTCCACTTT,CASSPGTGGLSLHF
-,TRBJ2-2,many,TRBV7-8,TGTGCCAGCAGCTTAGACAGGGTCGGGGAGCTGTTTTTT,CASSLDRVGELFF
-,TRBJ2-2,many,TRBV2,TGTGCCAGCAGTGTCACCGGGGAGCTGTTTTTT,CASSVTGELFF
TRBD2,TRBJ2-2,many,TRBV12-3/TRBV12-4,TGTGCCAGCAGGTTACCGGGACTAGCTGGCGGGGAGCTGTTTTTT,CASRLPGLAGGELFF
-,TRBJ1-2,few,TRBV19,TGTGCCAGTAGTAGGGACTATGGGAACTATGGCTACACCTTC,CASSRDYGNYGYTF
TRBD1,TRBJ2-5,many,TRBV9,TGTGCCAGCAGCGTAGGGGGGACCCTTCAGGGGGCCGGGGAGACCCAGTACTTC,CASSVGGTLQGAGETQYF
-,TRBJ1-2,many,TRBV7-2,TGTGCCAGCAGCCCCGGGGCGGACAGACCCTATGGCTACACCTTC,CASSPGADRPYGYTF
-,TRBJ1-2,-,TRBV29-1,TGCAGCGTTGAACACGGGTATGGCTACACCTTC,CSVEHGYGYTF
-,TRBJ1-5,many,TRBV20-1,TGCAGTGCTAGGAGACACGTTAATAGCAATCAGCCCCAGCATTTT,CSARRHVNSNQPQHF
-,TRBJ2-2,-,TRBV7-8,TGTGCCAGCAGCTTAATTGGCCCCCTGAACACCGGGGAGCTGTTTTTT,CASSLIGPLNTGELFF
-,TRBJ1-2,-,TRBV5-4,TGTGCCAGCAGCTTGTCGCCGCCGGATCCTAACTATGGCTACACCTTC,CASSLSPPDPNYGYTF
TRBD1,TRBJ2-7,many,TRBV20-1,TGCAGTGCTAGAGGTCAAGGGGGCCGTACCTACGAGCAGTACTTC,CSARGQGGRTYEQYF
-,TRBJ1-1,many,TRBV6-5,TGTGCCAGCAGCCGCGGGGAAGGCACTGAAGCTTTCTTT,CASSRGEGTEAFF
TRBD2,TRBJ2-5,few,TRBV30,TGTGCCTGGAGTGTACTCCTGGGGGGGTACCAAGAGACCCAGTACTTC,CAWSVLLGGYQETQYF
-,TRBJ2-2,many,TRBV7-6,TGTGCCAGCAGTTTAACCACGGCTTCACAATCAGCCGGGGAGCTGTTTTTT,CASSLTTASQSAGELFF
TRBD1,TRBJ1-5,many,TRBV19,TGTGCCAGTAGTACCGGGACAGATCGTTTGCAGCCCCAGCATTTT,CASSTGTDRLQPQHF
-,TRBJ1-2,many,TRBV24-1,TGTGCCACCAGTGAGGCCGATTATGGCTACACCTTC,CATSEADYGYTF